This is a list of T cell receptor beta chains from one sample in a study of blood T cell repertoires in COVID-19. Profiled with immunoSEQ multiplex PCR; TCRdb holds only in-frame clones, not every one. Of some 130,000 clones in the sample, roughly 80% were seen once. The sample was PBMCs or T cells enriched from blood (not recorded which). The receptors stem from a man younger than 45 who had recovered from COVID-19. The CDR3 runs from the conserved cysteine through the conserved F or W. Each record gives: CDR3 length, V gene, J gene, D gene, clone size, CDR3 DNA, CDR3 protein. A D gene is named only where the DNA matches it firmly. Size is stated for part of the rows, as once, few or many counts, or as a class when the clone is expanded.

len: 15
v_gene: TRBV20-1
j_gene: TRBJ1-2
d_gene: TRBD1
abundance: NA
CDR3nt: TGCAGTGCTAGTTCCCCCACCGGACAGGGGCGTGGCTACACCTTC
CDR3aa: CSASSPTGQGRGYTF

len: 16
v_gene: TRBV7-9
j_gene: TRBJ2-2
d_gene: NA
abundance: NA
CDR3nt: TGTGCCAGCAGACATTTACAGTTCAGGGACACCGGGGAGCTGTTTTTT
CDR3aa: CASRHLQFRDTGELFF

len: 16
v_gene: TRBV7-9
j_gene: TRBJ2-5
d_gene: TRBD1
abundance: NA
CDR3nt: TGTGCCAGCAGCCAAAGGGGGCAGACCTTCCAAGAGACCCAGTACTTC
CDR3aa: CASSQRGQTFQETQYF

len: 17
v_gene: TRBV4-1
j_gene: TRBJ2-1
d_gene: NA
abundance: NA
CDR3nt: TGCGCCAGCAGCCGGACTTTCCCCGAGAGCTCCTACAATGAGCAGTTCTTC
CDR3aa: CASSRTFPESSYNEQFF

len: 13
v_gene: TRBV30
j_gene: TRBJ2-7
d_gene: NA
abundance: NA
CDR3nt: TGTGCCTGGAGTGTAGGCGGATCCTACGAGCAGTACTTC
CDR3aa: CAWSVGGSYEQYF

len: 15
v_gene: TRBV27
j_gene: TRBJ1-4
d_gene: TRBD1
abundance: NA
CDR3nt: TGTGCCAGCAGTTTATCGGGACAGGGTCATGAAAAACTGTTTTTT
CDR3aa: CASSLSGQGHEKLFF

len: 14
v_gene: TRBV5-1
j_gene: TRBJ2-3
d_gene: TRBD1
abundance: NA
CDR3nt: TGCGCCAGCAGCTTGCAGGGGGTCACAGATACGCAGTATTTT
CDR3aa: CASSLQGVTDTQYF

len: 15
v_gene: TRBV5-4
j_gene: TRBJ1-6
d_gene: NA
abundance: once
CDR3nt: TGTGCCAGCAGGTTCACAGGGTTAGGTAATTCACCCCTCCACTTT
CDR3aa: CASRFTGLGNSPLHF

len: 17
v_gene: TRBV18
j_gene: TRBJ2-1
d_gene: NA
abundance: NA
CDR3nt: TGTGCCAGCTCACTGCCCGGGGTTTCTAGCTCCTACAATGAGCAGTTCTTC
CDR3aa: CASSLPGVSSSYNEQFF

len: 18
v_gene: TRBV5-8
j_gene: TRBJ1-3
d_gene: TRBD1
abundance: NA
CDR3nt: TGTGCCAGCAGCTTGTGGGGGCGGACAGGCCGCCGAGGAAACACCATATATTTT
CDR3aa: CASSLWGRTGRRGNTIYF

len: 19
v_gene: TRBV19
j_gene: TRBJ2-1
d_gene: TRBD2
abundance: NA
CDR3nt: TGTGCCAGTAGTATAAGGCCTAGCGGGGCGATTAGCTCCTACAATGAGCAGTTCTTC
CDR3aa: CASSIRPSGAISSYNEQFF

len: 16
v_gene: TRBV5-1
j_gene: TRBJ1-1
d_gene: NA
abundance: NA
CDR3nt: TGCGCCAGCAGCTTGGCGCAGGGTTCCATGAACACTGAAGCTTTCTTT
CDR3aa: CASSLAQGSMNTEAFF

len: 18
v_gene: TRBV3-1/TRBV3-2
j_gene: TRBJ2-1
d_gene: TRBD2
abundance: NA
CDR3nt: TGTGCCAGCAGCCAAGTTGGGACTAGCAGACGCTCCTACAATGAGCAGTTCTTC
CDR3aa: CASSQVGTSRRSYNEQFF

len: 15
v_gene: TRBV19
j_gene: TRBJ1-5
d_gene: NA
abundance: NA
CDR3nt: TGTGCCAGCTCCCCGGAGGGTCGGGTTGTTCAGCCCCAGCATTTT
CDR3aa: CASSPEGRVVQPQHF

len: 16
v_gene: TRBV4-2
j_gene: TRBJ2-1
d_gene: TRBD2
abundance: once
CDR3nt: TGTGCCAGCAGCCAAGATCTCGGCGGGGGCTACAATGAGCAGTTCTTC
CDR3aa: CASSQDLGGGYNEQFF

len: 16
v_gene: TRBV3-1/TRBV3-2
j_gene: TRBJ2-4
d_gene: NA
abundance: once
CDR3nt: TGTGCCAGCAGCCAAGATAGGCTAGGTAGCCTAGACGTTCAGTACTTC
CDR3aa: CASSQDRLGSLDVQYF

len: 13
v_gene: TRBV2
j_gene: TRBJ1-4
d_gene: TRBD1
abundance: NA
CDR3nt: TGTGCCAGCCTCACAGGGGGAGGCGAAAAACTGTTTTTT
CDR3aa: CASLTGGGEKLFF

len: 15
v_gene: TRBV3-1/TRBV3-2
j_gene: TRBJ1-6
d_gene: NA
abundance: NA
CDR3nt: TGTGCCAGCAGCCAAGCACGGGGGGCAGACGTACCCCTCCACTTT
CDR3aa: CASSQARGADVPLHF

len: 14
v_gene: TRBV7-3
j_gene: TRBJ2-7
d_gene: TRBD2
abundance: NA
CDR3nt: TGTGCCAGCAGCCCTTCTAGCGGACCCTACGAGCAGTACTTC
CDR3aa: CASSPSSGPYEQYF

len: 16
v_gene: TRBV5-1
j_gene: TRBJ2-5
d_gene: TRBD1
abundance: NA
CDR3nt: TGCGCCAGCAGCTCTGGACAGGACCTGTACCAAGAGACCCAGTACTTC
CDR3aa: CASSSGQDLYQETQYF

len: 13
v_gene: TRBV24-1
j_gene: TRBJ1-5
d_gene: NA
abundance: NA
CDR3nt: TGTGCCACCAGTGATTTGACAGGGCAGCCCCAGCATTTT
CDR3aa: CATSDLTGQPQHF

len: 15
v_gene: TRBV4-1
j_gene: TRBJ1-6
d_gene: NA
abundance: NA
CDR3nt: TGCGCCAGCAGCCAAGAGGCAGGGGAGAATTCACCCCTCCACTTT
CDR3aa: CASSQEAGENSPLHF

len: 10
v_gene: TRBV7-9
j_gene: TRBJ2-7
d_gene: NA
abundance: NA
CDR3nt: TGTGCCAGCAGCCAAGAGCGGCAGTACTTC
CDR3aa: CASSQERQYF

len: 16
v_gene: TRBV10-3
j_gene: TRBJ2-2
d_gene: TRBD2
abundance: NA
CDR3nt: TGTGCCATCAGTGAGCAAGCGGGGGTGAACACCGGGGAGCTGTTTTTT
CDR3aa: CAISEQAGVNTGELFF

len: 16
v_gene: TRBV19
j_gene: TRBJ2-4
d_gene: TRBD1
abundance: NA
CDR3nt: TGTGCCAGTAGTATTGGGAACAGGGGCAAGGGGAACATTCAGTACTTC
CDR3aa: CASSIGNRGKGNIQYF

len: 13
v_gene: TRBV19
j_gene: TRBJ1-2
d_gene: NA
abundance: once
CDR3nt: TGTGCCAGTAGGGTTGGGGGGAACTATGGCTACACCTTC
CDR3aa: CASRVGGNYGYTF

len: 14
v_gene: TRBV10-3
j_gene: TRBJ2-3
d_gene: NA
abundance: NA
CDR3nt: TGTGCCCTCCGGACCGGGGAGGCAACAGATACGCAGTATTTT
CDR3aa: CALRTGEATDTQYF

len: 13
v_gene: TRBV3-1/TRBV3-2
j_gene: TRBJ1-5
d_gene: NA
abundance: NA
CDR3nt: TGTGCCAGCAGCCAAGTAATTGGGGGCCCCCAGCATTTT
CDR3aa: CASSQVIGGPQHF

len: 15
v_gene: TRBV21-1
j_gene: TRBJ1-5
d_gene: NA
abundance: NA
CDR3nt: TGTGCCAGCAGCAACCGGGACAGCAGCAATCAGCCCCAGCATTTT
CDR3aa: CASSNRDSSNQPQHF

len: 16
v_gene: TRBV18
j_gene: TRBJ1-2
d_gene: TRBD1
abundance: NA
CDR3nt: TGTGCCAGCTCACCAAGGGGACAGGGAATCAACTATGGCTACACCTTC
CDR3aa: CASSPRGQGINYGYTF

len: 12
v_gene: TRBV29-1
j_gene: TRBJ1-1
d_gene: NA
abundance: once
CDR3nt: TGCAGCGTCGTCAGGGGTTACACTGAAGCTTTCTTT
CDR3aa: CSVVRGYTEAFF

len: 13
v_gene: TRBV11-2
j_gene: TRBJ1-1
d_gene: NA
abundance: NA
CDR3nt: TGTGCCAGCAGCTTAGGACAAAACACTGAAGCTTTCTTT
CDR3aa: CASSLGQNTEAFF

len: 16
v_gene: TRBV18
j_gene: TRBJ2-1
d_gene: TRBD2
abundance: NA
CDR3nt: TGTGCCAGCTCACCACCGTCAGCGGGGGAGTACAATGAGCAGTTCTTC
CDR3aa: CASSPPSAGEYNEQFF

len: 17
v_gene: TRBV7-9
j_gene: TRBJ2-2
d_gene: NA
abundance: NA
CDR3nt: TGTGCCAGCAGCTTAGGTCAAGATATAGTACTAAGCGGGGAGCTGTTTTTT
CDR3aa: CASSLGQDIVLSGELFF

len: 16
v_gene: TRBV27
j_gene: TRBJ1-6
d_gene: NA
abundance: NA
CDR3nt: TGTGCCAGCAGTTCCATAGATAGGGGCTATAATTCACCCCTCCACTTT
CDR3aa: CASSSIDRGYNSPLHF

len: 17
v_gene: TRBV5-1
j_gene: TRBJ2-6
d_gene: TRBD1
abundance: NA
CDR3nt: TGCGCCAGCAGTCCCGGGACAGGGGTTGGTGGGGCCAACGTCCTGACTTTC
CDR3aa: CASSPGTGVGGANVLTF

len: 14
v_gene: TRBV28
j_gene: TRBJ1-4
d_gene: TRBD1
abundance: NA
CDR3nt: TGTGCCAGCAGTTTCAGGGCAGGGGGGGAAAAACTGTTTTTT
CDR3aa: CASSFRAGGEKLFF

len: 10
v_gene: TRBV27
j_gene: TRBJ1-2
d_gene: NA
abundance: NA
CDR3nt: TGTGCCAGCATTCTCTATGGCTACACCTTC
CDR3aa: CASILYGYTF

len: 12
v_gene: TRBV19
j_gene: TRBJ1-3
d_gene: NA
abundance: once
CDR3nt: TGTGCCAGCGGGGGGAGAGGAAACACCATATATTTT
CDR3aa: CASGGRGNTIYF